One and the same sample provided the 21 T cell receptor beta chains below, sequenced in a study of chemoradiotherapy in HPV16-positive cancers (dated by TCRdb to 2022 to 2024). Libraries were constructed by the immunoSEQ multiplex PCR assay. As stored in TCRdb, this immuneACCESS dataset retains in-frame rearrangements with V and J assigned. A fraction of the clones does not appear; measured against another copy, unresolved V genes explain less than half of the discrepancy, and the remainder lacks a known reason. Present in this sample are 15,000 to 20,000 clones, under 90% of which were seen just once. The top ten clonotypes cover 2% to 2.5% of the sample. The sequencing here drew on blood, taken from a patient who underwent chemoradiotherapy. These TCRs come from a human donor with HPV-associated anogenital cancer.

This rearrangement joins TRBV10-2 to TRBJ2-1, with D possibly being TRBD2 (7 bases). Germline assignment: CDR1 WSHSY and CDR2 SAAADI. The CDR3 covers 13 residues. V lost 11 bases to trimming and J lost 5 bases, with 16 bases between them. DNA for the CDR3: TGCGCCGGCTCTGGGGGGGCGAACAATGAGCAGTTCTTC. Its protein product is CAGSGGANNEQFF.

The rearrangement joins TRBV11-3 to TRBJ1-2; TRBD1 aligns across 8 bases. After removal of 0 bases from V and 3 bases from J, the junction contained 9 bases not matched to a gene. Germline V CDR1 and CDR2: SGHNT, YENEEA. The CDR3 extends over 17 amino acids. The CDR3 nucleotides read TGTGCCAGCAGCTTAGAGGGGAGGACAGGGATGGACTATGGCTACACCTTC. It yields the protein CASSLEGRTGMDYGYTF.

The genes are TRBV28 and TRBJ1-2; 9 nucleotides match TRBD1. The CDR3 covers 16 residues. Germline V gives CDR1 MDHEN, CDR2 SYDVKM. Trimming at V came to 6 bases and at J to 2 bases, leaving 10 bases not matched to a gene. The CDR3 reads CASSLIIGTGNYGYTF. CDR3 coding DNA: TGTGCCAGCAGCCTGATTATTGGGACAGGGAACTATGGCTACACCTTC.

V gene TRBV2 combines with J gene TRBJ2-2; TRBD1 is a possible D gene (6 bases). Looked up from germline, CDR1 is SNHLY and CDR2 is FYNNEI. Trimming shortened V by 5 bases and J by 6 bases, and 19 bases separated the two germline ends. The CDR3 extends over 16 amino acids. The CDR3 is CASSRQVGAGAGELFF. The CDR3 DNA follows: TGTGCCAGCAGTCGACAGGTTGGGGCCGGAGCCGGGGAGCTGTTTTTT. Variable domain in full (rest from reference TRBV2 and TRBJ2-2): EPEVTQTPSHQVTQMGQEVILRCVPISNHLYFYWYRQILGQKVEFLVSFYNNEISEKSEIFDDQFSVERPDGSNFTLKIRSTKLEDSAMYFCASSRQVGAGAGELFFGEGSRLTVL.

The CDR3 loop reads CASGFEATGKSYEQYF. The CDR3 DNA is TGTGCTAGTGGTTTTGAAGCGACAGGTAAGTCCTACGAGCAGTACTTC. The chain has TRBV12-5 and TRBJ2-7; weak D call: TRBD1 (6 bases). CDR1 is LGHNT, CDR2 FRNRAP, per germline. V lost 3 bases and J 1 base, leaving 16 bases between the germline ends. The CDR3 loop spans 16 amino acids.

The V gene is TRBV6-4, the J gene TRBJ2-2, with 7 nucleotides matching TRBD2. With 4 bases clipped from V and 3 bases from J, the junction kept 2 bases outside the gene matches. CDR1 MRHNA and CDR2 SNTAGT come from the germline V gene. This CDR3 is built from 14 residues. CDR3 in DNA: TGTGCCAGCAGTGTGAGCGGGGACACCGGGGAGCTGTTTTTT. Amino acids: CASSVSGDTGELFF.

The J gene is TRBJ2-2, the V gene TRBV27; D gene uncertain. Deletions cut 3 bases from V and 3 bases from J, with 11 bases between. The CDR3 has 15 amino acids. CDR1 and CDR2 (germline): MNHEY, SMNVEV (reference sequence). The CDR3 region is CASSLDGVDTGELFF. For the CDR3, the DNA is TGTGCCAGCAGTTTGGACGGTGTGGACACCGGGGAGCTGTTTTTT.

This clone occurred once. This rearrangement joins TRBV9 to TRBJ1-1; D ambiguous. V was cut by 0 bases and J by 1 base, with 4 bases left in between. Germline CDR1 reads SGDLS; CDR2 reads YYNGEE. This CDR3 is 13 amino acids long. DNA for the CDR3: TGTGCCAGCAGCGTAGTGACGAACACTGAAGCTTTCTTT. This translates into CASSVVTNTEAFF.

V gene TRBV27 combines with J gene TRBJ2-1; weak D call: TRBD2 (6 bases). The CDR3 spans 16 residues. V was pared by 6 bases and J by 1 base, with 16 bases between. Germline assignment: CDR1 MNHEY and CDR2 SMNVEV (reference sequence). The CDR3 DNA is TGTGCCAGCAGCTCCCTCGGGAGTCCTTCCTACAATGAGCAGTTCTTC. Protein sequence: CASSSLGSPSYNEQFF.

This rearrangement joins TRBV6-5 to TRBJ1-5; TRBD1 matches at 9 bases. CDR1 and CDR2 (germline): MNHEY, SVGAGI. This CDR3 contains 14 residues. With V trimmed by 5 bases and J by 6 bases, 5 bases remained unmatched. CDR3 DNA: TGTGCCAGCAGTAGGGGACAGGGAGGTCAGCCCCAGCATTTT. It is translated as CASSRGQGGQPQHF.

J is TRBJ1-4 and V is TRBV18; 10 bases line up with TRBD1. The junction had 4 bases not matched to a gene; V was cut back by 5 bases and J by 7 bases. The CDR3 loop spans 14 amino acids. CDR1 and CDR2 (germline): KGHSH, LQKENI. CDR3 DNA sequence: TGTGCCAGCTCATCGAGGGACAGGGGTGAAAAACTGTTTTTT. Translation: CASSSRDRGEKLFF.

The rearrangement joins TRBV30 to TRBJ1-1; D unclear. Looked up from germline, CDR1 is GTSNPN and CDR2 is SVGIG (reference sequence). The CDR3 covers 11 residues. V was shortened by 0 bases and J by 10 bases, with 9 bases between the two germline ends. CDR3 DNA sequence: TGTGCCTGGAGTGTCGGGTCCTTAGCTTTCTTT. It specifies CAWSVGSLAFF.

The V and J genes are TRBV6-5 and TRBJ2-7; D perhaps matches TRBD2 (6 bases). Trimming removed 4 bases at V and 1 base at J, with 11 bases between. The CDR3 length is 14 residues. In germline, CDR1 is MNHEY, CDR2 SVGAGI. CDR3 bases: TGTGCCAGCAGTTGGCGGGGACGATCCTACGAGCAGTACTTC. This sequence encodes CASSWRGRSYEQYF.

This chain joins TRBV19 and TRBJ1-2, with 8 bases fitting TRBD1. The CDR3 has 15 amino acids. The germline V gene encodes CDR1 LNHDA and CDR2 SQIVND (reference sequence). Trimming took 4 bases from V and 4 from J; bases not matched to a gene: 8. The CDR3 protein is CASSTTGGWSYGYTF. In nucleotides, the CDR3 is TGTGCCAGTAGTACAACAGGGGGTTGGTCCTATGGCTACACCTTC.

This chain connects TRBV29-1 to TRBJ1-5; D unclear. The ends were cut back, 2 bases at V and 1 base at J, with 6 bases in the middle. Germline V gene data show CDR1 as SQVTM and CDR2 as ANQGSEA. This CDR3 is built from 13 residues. The CDR3 region has the DNA TGCAGCGTTGAACTAGACAGCAATCAGCCCCAGCATTTT. Translating it yields CSVELDSNQPQHF. Full variable domain (outside the CDR3, taken from reference TRBV29-1 and TRBJ1-5): SAVISQKPSRDICQRGTSLTIQCQVDSQVTMMFWYRQQPGQSLTLIATANQGSEATYESGFVIDKFPISRPNLTFSTLTVSNMSPEDSSIYLCSVELDSNQPQHFGDGTRLSIL.

The rearrangement uses TRBV10-3 and TRBJ1-1, with 9 bases that match TRBD1. The CDR3 spans 16 residues. Per germline, CDR1 ENHRY and CDR2 SYGVKD. V shed 3 bases and J 2 bases; nucleotides not matched to a gene: 7. As DNA, the CDR3 is TGTGCCATCAGTGAAGGGGACAGGGATATAAACACTGAAGCTTTCTTT. Translated: CAISEGDRDINTEAFF.

The sample holds one count of this clone. The rearrangement uses TRBV4-1 and TRBJ1-4; TRBD1 matches at 7 bases. CDR1 is MGHRA and CDR2 is YSYEKL in the germline V gene. The V segment lost 0 bases and the J segment 8 bases; nucleotides outside the gene matches: 6. This CDR3 has 15 residues. The CDR3 DNA follows: TGCGCCAGCAGCCAAGATGACAGGGTGAGGGAAAAACTGTTTTTT. Amino acids: CASSQDDRVREKLFF.

V gene TRBV2 combines with J gene TRBJ2-7, with 9 bases lining up with TRBD1. The CDR3 is made up of 15 amino acids. V lost 6 bases, J lost 2 bases, and 8 bases stayed unmatched. CDR1 and CDR2 (germline): SNHLY, FYNNEI. The CDR3, as DNA: TGTGCCAGCAGGAAATGGGGACAGGGCGCCTACGAGCAGTACTTC. This gives the protein CASRKWGQGAYEQYF. Supplemented by reference TRBV2 and TRBJ2-7, the full variable domain reads EPEVTQTPSHQVTQMGQEVILRCVPISNHLYFYWYRQILGQKVEFLVSFYNNEISEKSEIFDDQFSVERPDGSNFTLKIRSTKLEDSAMYFCASRKWGQGAYEQYFGPGTRLTVT.

The chain is built from TRBV18 and TRBJ1-5; maybe TRBD1 (5 bases). Deletions cut 6 bases from V and 2 bases from J, with 14 bases between. Per the germline V gene, CDR1 is KGHSH and CDR2 is LQKENI. The CDR3 is made up of 15 amino acids. Written as DNA, the CDR3 is TGTGCCAGCTCCCCTCAGGGTATTGGCAATCAGCCCCAGCATTTT. Translation gives CASSPQGIGNQPQHF.

CDR3 sequence: CASSLALGGPKNIQYF. CDR3 in DNA: TGTGCCAGCAGCTTAGCGCTGGGAGGGCCAAAAAACATTCAGTACTTC. This rearrangement joins TRBV7-2 to TRBJ2-4, with TRBD2 identical over 7 bases. The junction had 6 bases not matched to a gene; V was cut back by 0 bases and J by 4 bases. The CDR3 sequence is 16 residues long. From germline, CDR1 is SGHTA and CDR2 FQGNSA.

The DNA for the CDR3 is TGTGCCAGCAGCCCGCCGGGCGGGCCTGAAGCTTTCTTT. As protein: CASSPPGGPEAFF. The genes are TRBV5-4 and TRBJ1-1; D is undetermined. This CDR3 is built from 13 residues. The V gene lost 4 bases and the J gene lost 6 bases, with 13 bases spanning the gap. Germline values: CDR1 SGHNT, CDR2 YYREEE (reference sequence).